The text below deals with one T cell receptor beta chain. The sample belongs to a study of blood T cell repertoires in COVID-19. Study-level information: PBMCs, B-cell-depleted T cells, or T cells were the source of the cDNA or gDNA that made up the material.

In the source study's methods: Reference gene primer amplification gave estimated nucleated cell counts. Assay: immunoSEQ multiplex PCR; the TCRdb copy retains only in-frame clones and omits some. V, J and clone size are those of that table, while D and trimming were read from the DNA. The repertoire includes about 160,000 clones, approximately 95% of them detected once, and around 2% sits in the top ten. The sequence was obtained from a woman aged 55-69 years with COVID-19, enrolled during active disease. The sample consisted of peripheral blood.

The CDR3 DNA is TGTGCCAGCAGTTACGGCCTTAGCCTTCGTGGTGAAAAACTGTTTTTT. This translates into CASSYGLSLRGEKLFF. The genes are TRBV6-2 or TRBV6-3 and TRBJ1-4; no firm D call. Trimming cost V 2 bases and J 7 bases, with 17 bases left between them. Germline V gene lookup returns CDR1 MNHEY and CDR2 SVGEGT. The length of the CDR3 is 16 residues.